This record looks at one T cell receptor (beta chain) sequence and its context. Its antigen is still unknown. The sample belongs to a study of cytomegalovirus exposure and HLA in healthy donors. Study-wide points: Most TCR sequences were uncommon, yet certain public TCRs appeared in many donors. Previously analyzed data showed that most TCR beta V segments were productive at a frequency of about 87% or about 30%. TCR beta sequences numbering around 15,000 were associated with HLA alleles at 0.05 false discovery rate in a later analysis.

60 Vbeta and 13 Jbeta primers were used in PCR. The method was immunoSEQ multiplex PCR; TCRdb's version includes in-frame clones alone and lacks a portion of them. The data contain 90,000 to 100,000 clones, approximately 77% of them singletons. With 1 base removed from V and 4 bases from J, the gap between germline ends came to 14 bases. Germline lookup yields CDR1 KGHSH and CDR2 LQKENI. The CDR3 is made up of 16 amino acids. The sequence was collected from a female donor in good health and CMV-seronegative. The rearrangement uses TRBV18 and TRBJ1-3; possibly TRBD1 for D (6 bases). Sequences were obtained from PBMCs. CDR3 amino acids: CASSPRYRESGNTIYF. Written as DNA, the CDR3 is TGTGCCAGCTCACCACGGTACAGGGAGTCCGGAAACACCATATATTTT.